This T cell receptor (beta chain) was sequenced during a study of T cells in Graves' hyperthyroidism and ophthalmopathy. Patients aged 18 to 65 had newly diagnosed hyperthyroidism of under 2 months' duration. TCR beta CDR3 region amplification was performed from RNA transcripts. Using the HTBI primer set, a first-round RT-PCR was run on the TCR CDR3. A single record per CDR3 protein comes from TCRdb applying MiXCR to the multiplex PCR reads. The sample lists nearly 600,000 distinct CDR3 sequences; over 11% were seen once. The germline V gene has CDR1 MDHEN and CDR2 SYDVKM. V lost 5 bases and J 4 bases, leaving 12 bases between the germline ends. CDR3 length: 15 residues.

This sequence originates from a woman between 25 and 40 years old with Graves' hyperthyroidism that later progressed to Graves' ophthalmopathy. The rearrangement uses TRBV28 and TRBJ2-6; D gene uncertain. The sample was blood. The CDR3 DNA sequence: TGTGCCAGCAGTCCTTGGGTCGGGGGGGCCAACGTCCTGACTTTC. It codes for CASSPWVGGANVLTF.